This T cell receptor (beta chain) appears in the sequencing data of a study of Tregs in tolerant kidney transplant recipients. Study details: The nonmyeloablative bone marrow transplants came from related graft donors, with transient mixed chimerism.

Of note for this clone: Its antigen is as yet unknown.

Measured with immunoSEQ multiplex PCR; TCRdb has only the in-frame clones, and not every one. The sample contains about 94,000 clones, approximately 93% of which appear only once. Study-level results: This study did not directly address biological reproducibility.

The clonotype was recovered from a human donor who received a combined kidney and bone marrow transplant. The sequences come from CD4+ T cells from blood, collected before the transplant.

The CDR3, as DNA: TGTGCCAGCAGGTCCTCAGGGGCTCAAGAGACCCAGTACTTC. As protein: CASRSSGAQETQYF. V usage is TRBV28 and J usage is TRBJ2-5, with D possibly being TRBD1 (6 bases). The V gene's germline CDR1 is MDHEN and CDR2 SYDVKM. Trimming took 6 bases from V and 2 from J, leaving 13 bases between them. The CDR3 runs 14 residues.